A selection of T cell receptor beta chains follows, all from one sample in a study of cytomegalovirus exposure and HLA in healthy donors. Here immunoSEQ multiplex PCR was the method, and the copy in TCRdb shows in-frame clones only, minus some. The sample yields 90,000 to 100,000 clones, around 10% seen once. The sample consisted of PBMCs. The source is a man in his fifties or sixties in good health and CMV-seropositive. CDR3s leave out the opening cysteine and the closing phenylalanine or tryptophan. Fields, in order: CDR3 protein, V gene, J gene, clone size. Rows may omit the clone size; those that give it use once, few, many or a size class.

CDR3: ASRTSGGPYEQY; V: TRBV11-2; J: TRBJ2-7; size: few
CDR3: ASSLGQGLGQPQH; V: TRBV7-9; J: TRBJ1-5; size: .
CDR3: ASSDGMAIAGEIDEQY; V: TRBV2; J: TRBJ2-7; size: few
CDR3: ASMGWGTGSHNEQF; V: TRBV5-1; J: TRBJ2-1; size: .
CDR3: AISEWGGSQANEQF; V: TRBV10-3; J: TRBJ2-1; size: .
CDR3: ASSLIASGANVLT; V: TRBV7-6; J: TRBJ2-6; size: few
CDR3: ASGFELNIQY; V: TRBV12-5; J: TRBJ2-4; size: few
CDR3: ASSISTGKQH; V: TRBV28; J: TRBJ1-5; size: few
CDR3: SALEWETQY; V: TRBV29-1; J: TRBJ2-5; size: .
CDR3: ASTATGNGNTIY; V: TRBV6-1; J: TRBJ1-3; size: few
CDR3: ASSYRQGATEAF; V: TRBV7-2; J: TRBJ1-1; size: .
CDR3: ASSSRLAGGPFHTGELF; V: TRBV28; J: TRBJ2-2; size: .
CDR3: ASSIRLAGGYEQY; V: TRBV19; J: TRBJ2-7; size: .
CDR3: AWGSGLAGVSEQF; V: TRBV30; J: TRBJ2-1; size: few
CDR3: ASTPGGSASANYGYT; V: TRBV4-1; J: TRBJ1-2; size: few
CDR3: ASSLGRLNYGYT; V: TRBV5-6; J: TRBJ1-2; size: .
CDR3: ASSELNSPEKLF; V: TRBV6-5; J: TRBJ1-4; size: few
CDR3: ASSLRGYYGYT; V: TRBV5-6; J: TRBJ1-2; size: .
CDR3: ASSTYYSNQPQH; V: TRBV6-5; J: TRBJ1-5; size: few
CDR3: ASSLGQELTKQY; V: TRBV7-2; J: TRBJ2-7; size: few
CDR3: ASSYGFTEGYT; V: TRBV6-5; J: TRBJ1-2; size: .
CDR3: AISEDRVDTQY; V: TRBV10-3; J: TRBJ2-3; size: few
CDR3: ASNPTEYYGYT; V: TRBV6-1; J: TRBJ1-2; size: .
CDR3: ASSPSPNTEAF; V: TRBV5-1; J: TRBJ1-1; size: few
CDR3: ASTTTSLGGGSGELF; V: TRBV2; J: TRBJ2-2; size: few
CDR3: ASSLGGTYTYEQY; V: TRBV5-5; J: TRBJ2-7; size: .
CDR3: AWSVFSGYT; V: TRBV30; J: TRBJ1-2; size: few
CDR3: ASSSDGLRDSGNTIY; V: TRBV28; J: TRBJ1-3; size: few
CDR3: ASSLRGRYNEQF; V: TRBV27; J: TRBJ2-1; size: .
CDR3: ASSLGLAGNNEQF; V: TRBV5-1; J: TRBJ2-1; size: few
CDR3: ASSDGRGFPSTDTQY; V: TRBV6-1; J: TRBJ2-3; size: .
CDR3: ASSPGTGTEQY; V: TRBV27; J: TRBJ2-7; size: .
CDR3: ASSVSGGNNQPQH; V: TRBV25-1; J: TRBJ1-5; size: few
CDR3: AGGGGAGGEKLF; V: TRBV28; J: TRBJ1-4; size: few
CDR3: ASSTATGETNYGYT; V: TRBV28; J: TRBJ1-2; size: few
CDR3: SVAWTDNTGELF; V: TRBV29-1; J: TRBJ2-2; size: .
CDR3: SVSALQQGHGYT; V: TRBV29-1; J: TRBJ1-2; size: .
CDR3: ASSFHGTETQY; V: TRBV5-6; J: TRBJ2-5; size: few
CDR3: ASSFRDVSQRDSYEQY; V: TRBV14; J: .; size: .
CDR3: SVSGTGGIQNGYT; V: TRBV29-1; J: TRBJ1-2; size: .
CDR3: ASSFSGGVSTDTQY; V: TRBV7-6; J: TRBJ2-3; size: .
CDR3: AKRRQGHEQY; V: TRBV2; J: TRBJ2-7; size: few
CDR3: ASSSTQHFMNTEAF; V: TRBV18; J: TRBJ1-1; size: few
CDR3: AISGQGEDTQY; V: TRBV10-3; J: TRBJ2-3; size: .
CDR3: ASSQTTGNEQF; V: TRBV4-1; J: TRBJ2-1; size: few
CDR3: ASSLIFGSTGELF; V: TRBV28; J: TRBJ2-2; size: .
CDR3: AWAGQASSGNTIY; V: TRBV30; J: TRBJ1-3; size: .
CDR3: ASSEAQQGYGYT; V: TRBV6-1; J: TRBJ1-2; size: few
CDR3: ASSQDQGDGYT; V: TRBV4-2; J: TRBJ1-2; size: .
CDR3: AWKQGITFYGYT; V: TRBV30; J: TRBJ1-2; size: .
CDR3: ASNIIGRAEGGYT; V: TRBV11-2; J: TRBJ1-2; size: few
CDR3: AISESQGRVYGYT; V: TRBV10-3; J: TRBJ1-2; size: few
CDR3: ASSGPPSGRASYNEQF; V: TRBV6-1; J: TRBJ2-1; size: few
CDR3: ASRIQGTSGRDEQY; V: TRBV28; J: TRBJ2-7; size: .
CDR3: ASSPVADTQY; V: TRBV28; J: TRBJ2-3; size: few